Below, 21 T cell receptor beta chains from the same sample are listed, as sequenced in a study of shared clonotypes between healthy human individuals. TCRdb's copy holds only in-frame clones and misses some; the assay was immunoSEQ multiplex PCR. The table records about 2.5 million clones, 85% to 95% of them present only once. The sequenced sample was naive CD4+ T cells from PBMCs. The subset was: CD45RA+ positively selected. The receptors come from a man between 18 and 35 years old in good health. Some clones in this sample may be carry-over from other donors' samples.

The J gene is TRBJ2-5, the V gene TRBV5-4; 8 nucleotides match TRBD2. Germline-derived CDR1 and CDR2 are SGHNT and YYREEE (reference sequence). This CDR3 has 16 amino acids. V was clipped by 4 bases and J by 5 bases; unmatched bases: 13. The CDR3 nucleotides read TGTGCCAGCAGCCCCGGCTTGAGCGGGAGACTCGAGACCCAGTACTTC. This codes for CASSPGLSGRLETQYF.

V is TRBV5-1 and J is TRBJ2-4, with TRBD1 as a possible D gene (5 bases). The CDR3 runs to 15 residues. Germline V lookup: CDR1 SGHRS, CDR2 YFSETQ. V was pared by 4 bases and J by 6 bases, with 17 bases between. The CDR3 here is CASSTVGQGLNIQYF. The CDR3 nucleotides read TGCGCCAGCAGCACCGTGGGCCAGGGTCTAAACATTCAGTACTTC.

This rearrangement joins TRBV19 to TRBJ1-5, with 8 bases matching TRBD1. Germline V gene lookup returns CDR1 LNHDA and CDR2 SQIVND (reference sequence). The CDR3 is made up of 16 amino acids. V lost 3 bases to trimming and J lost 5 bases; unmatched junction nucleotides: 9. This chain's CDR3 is CASSMNPGGADQPQHF. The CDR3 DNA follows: TGTGCCAGTAGTATGAATCCAGGGGGCGCCGATCAGCCCCAGCATTTT.

CDR3 residues: CASSQDRGGITDTQYF. In DNA form, the CDR3 reads TGCGCCAGCAGCCAAGATCGGGGGGGGATCACAGATACGCAGTATTTT. The rearrangement joins TRBV4-1 to TRBJ2-3, with TRBD2 matching 8 bases. The J segment lost 2 bases and the V segment lost 0 bases, leaving 4 bases of the junction unmatched. The germline V gene encodes CDR1 MGHRA and CDR2 YSYEKL. This CDR3 spans 16 amino acids.

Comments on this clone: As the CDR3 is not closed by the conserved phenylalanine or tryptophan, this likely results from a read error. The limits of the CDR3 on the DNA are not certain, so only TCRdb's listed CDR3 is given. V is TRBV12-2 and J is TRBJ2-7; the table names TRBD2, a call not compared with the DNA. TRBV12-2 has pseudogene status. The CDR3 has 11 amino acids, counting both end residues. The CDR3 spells CASRWGLAGAA.

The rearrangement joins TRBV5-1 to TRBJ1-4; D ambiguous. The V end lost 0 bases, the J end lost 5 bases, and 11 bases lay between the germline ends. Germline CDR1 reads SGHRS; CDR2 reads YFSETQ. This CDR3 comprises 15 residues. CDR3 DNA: TGCGCCAGCAGCTTGGTAGCTCGTAGAAATGAAAAACTGTTTTTT. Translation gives CASSLVARRNEKLFF. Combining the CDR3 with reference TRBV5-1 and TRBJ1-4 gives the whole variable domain KAGVTQTPRYLIKTRGQQVTLSCSPISGHRSVSWYQQTPGQGLQFLFEYFSETQRNKGNFPGRFSGRQFSNSRSEMNVSTLELGDSALYLCASSLVARRNEKLFFGSGTQLSVL.

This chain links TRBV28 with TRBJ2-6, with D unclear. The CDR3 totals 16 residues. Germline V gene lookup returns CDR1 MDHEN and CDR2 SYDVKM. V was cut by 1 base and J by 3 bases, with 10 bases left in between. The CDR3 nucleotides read TGTGCCAGCAGTTTATATAGGGTCGGTGGGGCCAACGTCCTGACTTTC. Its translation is CASSLYRVGGANVLTF.

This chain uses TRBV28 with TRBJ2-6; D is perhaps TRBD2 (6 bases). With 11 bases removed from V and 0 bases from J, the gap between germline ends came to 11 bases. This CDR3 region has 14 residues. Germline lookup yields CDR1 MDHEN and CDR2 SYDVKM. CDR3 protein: CAHSGDSGANVLTF. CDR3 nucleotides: TGTGCCCATTCGGGGGACTCTGGGGCCAACGTCCTGACTTTC.

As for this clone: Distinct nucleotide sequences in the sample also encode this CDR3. CDR3 bases: TGTGCCACCAGCAGAGATCGGGGGAGGGGCTACGAGCAGTACTTC. Protein product: CATSRDRGRGYEQYF. This chain uses TRBV15 with TRBJ2-7, with 7 bases fitting TRBD2. There are 15 residues in the CDR3. Trimming removed 0 bases from V and 3 bases from J; junction bases left unmatched: 5. Germline lookup yields CDR1 LNHNV and CDR2 YYDKDF (reference sequence).

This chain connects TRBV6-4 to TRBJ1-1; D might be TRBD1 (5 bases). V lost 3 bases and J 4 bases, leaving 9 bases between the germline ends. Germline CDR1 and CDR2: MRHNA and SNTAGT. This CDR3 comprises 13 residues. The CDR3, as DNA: TGTGCCAGCAGTGAGGGGGTTGGCACTGAAGCTTTCTTT. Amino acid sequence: CASSEGVGTEAFF.

CDR3 sequence (DNA): TGCGCCAGCAGCTTGGCCGGGACCATCGGGGGTGGGGAGACCCAGTACTTC. This translates into CASSLAGTIGGGETQYF. The rearrangement links TRBV5-1 to TRBJ2-5, with D perhaps matching TRBD2 (6 bases). Between the trimmed V and J ends, which lost 0 bases and 5 bases, there was a span of 20 bases. The length of the CDR3 is 17 residues. Looked up from germline, CDR1 is SGHRS and CDR2 is YFSETQ.

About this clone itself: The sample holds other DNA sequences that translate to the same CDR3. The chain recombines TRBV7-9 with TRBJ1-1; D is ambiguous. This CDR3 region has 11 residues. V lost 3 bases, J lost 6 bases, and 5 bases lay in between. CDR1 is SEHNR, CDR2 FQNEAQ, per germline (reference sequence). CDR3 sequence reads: CASSFRAEAFF. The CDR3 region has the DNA TGTGCCAGCAGCTTCCGGGCTGAAGCTTTCTTT. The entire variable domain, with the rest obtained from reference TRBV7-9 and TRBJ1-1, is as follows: DTGVSQNPRHKITKRGQNVTFRCDPISEHNRLYWYRQTLGQGPEFLTYFQNEAQLEKSRLLSDRFSAERPKGSFSTLEIQRTEQGDSAMYLCASSFRAEAFFGQGTRLTVV.

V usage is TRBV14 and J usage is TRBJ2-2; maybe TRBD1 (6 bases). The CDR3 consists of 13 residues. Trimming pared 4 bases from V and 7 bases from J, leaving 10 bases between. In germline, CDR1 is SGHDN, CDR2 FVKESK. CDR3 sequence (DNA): TGTGCCAGCAGCCCCCAGGGGATCGGGGAGCTGTTTTTT. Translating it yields CASSPQGIGELFF.

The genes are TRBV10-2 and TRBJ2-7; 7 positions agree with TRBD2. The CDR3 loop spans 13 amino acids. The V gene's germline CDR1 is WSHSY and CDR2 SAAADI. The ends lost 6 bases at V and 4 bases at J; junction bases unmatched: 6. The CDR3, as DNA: TGCGCCAGCAGGGAAGTGGGGGGGTACGAGCAGTACTTC. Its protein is CASREVGGYEQYF.

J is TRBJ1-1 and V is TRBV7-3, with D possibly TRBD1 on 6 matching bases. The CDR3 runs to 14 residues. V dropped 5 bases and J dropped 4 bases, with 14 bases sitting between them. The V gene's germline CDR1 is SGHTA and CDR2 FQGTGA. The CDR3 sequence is CASSRTGRSTEAFF. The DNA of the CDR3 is TGTGCCAGCAGCAGAACAGGGAGGAGCACTGAAGCTTTCTTT.

CDR3 sequence (DNA): TGTGCCTGGAGCAGGGTCTCCACTGAAGCTTTCTTT. Translating gives CAWSRVSTEAFF. The V and J genes are TRBV30 and TRBJ1-1; D is perhaps TRBD1 (5 bases). V was shortened by 3 bases and J by 4 bases, with 9 bases between the two germline ends. The germline V gene has CDR1 GTSNPN and CDR2 SVGIG (reference sequence). The CDR3 is made up of 12 amino acids. Variable domain in full (rest from reference TRBV30 and TRBJ1-1): SQTIHQWPATLVQPVGSPLSLECTVEGTSNPNLYWYRQAAGRGLQLLFYSVGIGQISSEVPQNLSASRPQDRQFILSSKKLLLSDSGFYLCAWSRVSTEAFFGQGTRLTVV.

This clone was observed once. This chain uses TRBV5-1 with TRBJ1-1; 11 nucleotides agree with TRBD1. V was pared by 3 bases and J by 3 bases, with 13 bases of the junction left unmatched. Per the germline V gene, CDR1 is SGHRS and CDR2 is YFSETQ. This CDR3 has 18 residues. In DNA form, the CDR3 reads TGCGCCAGCAGCTCTTACCCGGACAGGGGGCGATCCGACACTGAAGCTTTCTTT. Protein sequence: CASSSYPDRGRSDTEAFF.

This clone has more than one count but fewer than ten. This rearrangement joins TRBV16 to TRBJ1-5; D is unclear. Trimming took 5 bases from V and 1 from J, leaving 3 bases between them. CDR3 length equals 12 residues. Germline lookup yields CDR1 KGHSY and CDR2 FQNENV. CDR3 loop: CASSGSNQPQHF. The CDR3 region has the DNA TGTGCCAGCAGCGGAAGCAATCAGCCCCAGCATTTT. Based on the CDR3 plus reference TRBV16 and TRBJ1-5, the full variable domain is GEEVAQTPKHLVRGEGQKAKLYCAPIKGHSYVFWYQQVLKNEFKFLISFQNENVFDETGMPKERFSAKCLPNSPCSLEIQATKLEDSAVYFCASSGSNQPQHFGDGTRLSIL.

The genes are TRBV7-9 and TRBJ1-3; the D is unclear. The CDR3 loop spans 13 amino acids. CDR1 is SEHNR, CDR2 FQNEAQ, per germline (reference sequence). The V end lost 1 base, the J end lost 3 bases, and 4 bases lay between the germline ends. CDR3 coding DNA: TGTGCCAGCAGCTTAGAGGGTGGAAACACCATATATTTT. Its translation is CASSLEGGNTIYF.

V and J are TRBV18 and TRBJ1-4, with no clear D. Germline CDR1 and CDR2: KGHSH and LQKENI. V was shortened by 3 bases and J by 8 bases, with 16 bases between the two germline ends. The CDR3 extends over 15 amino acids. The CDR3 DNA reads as TGTGCCAGCTCACCCCGGTCGGGGTTGAGGGAAAAACTGTTTTTT. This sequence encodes CASSPRSGLREKLFF.

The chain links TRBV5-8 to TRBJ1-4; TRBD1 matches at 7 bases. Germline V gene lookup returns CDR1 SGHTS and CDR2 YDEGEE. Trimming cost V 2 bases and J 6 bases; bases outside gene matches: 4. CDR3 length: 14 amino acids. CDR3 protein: CASSFRQGDEKLFF. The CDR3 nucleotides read TGTGCCAGCAGCTTTAGACAGGGCGATGAAAAACTGTTTTTT.